This TCR beta chain was found in a study of T-cell memory formation after mild COVID-19. TCR alpha and TCR beta cDNA libraries carrying sample barcodes and UMIs came from 5'RACE with constant-segment primers. In TCRdb, the 5' RACE reads were re-called with MiXCR into one record per CDR3 protein. The sample has about 210,000 distinct CDR3 sequences, over 9.5% seen once. Overall study findings and caveats: SARS-CoV-2 specificity of second-wave clones peaking day 37 was unconfirmed.

A word on this clonotype: Its matching antigen is unknown.

The sequence was obtained from a man younger than 30 who had mild COVID-19 (a few samples of this study predate the infection). Cell type and time point are not known. Sequencing was carried out using PBMCs or a T cell subset sorted from them (not recorded which).

CDR3 DNA: TGCGCCAGCAGTCCATCGGGGGCTTATGGCTACACCTTC. Residues: CASSPSGAYGYTF. V gene TRBV5-1 combines with J gene TRBJ1-2, with D possibly matching TRBD1 (6 bases). The CDR3 loop spans 13 amino acids. Trimming removed 5 bases from V and 5 bases from J, with 13 bases in between. The germline gives CDR1 SGHRS, CDR2 YFSETQ.